One and the same sample provided the 8 T cell receptor beta chains below, sequenced in a study of blood T cells in healthy people across ages. Then a second PCR, running roughly 7 to 11 cycles, was carried out with a sample-barcoded 5' primer and a J-beta primer mix. One entry per CDR3 protein results from TCRdb running MiXCR on the 5' RACE reads. The data hold about 1.5 million distinct CDR3 sequences, with 42% observed a single time. Material for sequencing was blood. The receptors were gathered from a woman aged 18-29 years in good health.

This clonotype was observed many times. The chain uses TRBV12-3 or TRBV12-4 and TRBJ2-7, with TRBD2 as a possible D gene (5 bases). CDR3 length equals 13 residues. V lost 3 bases to trimming and J lost 3 bases, with 9 bases between them. The CDR3 sequence: CASSFLAFYEQYF. The CDR3 DNA reads as TGTGCCAGCAGTTTTCTAGCTTTCTACGAGCAGTACTTC.

The chain is built from TRBV13 and TRBJ2-3; 13 bases fit TRBD2. V dropped 5 bases and J dropped 4; count of bases not matched to a gene: 21. Looked up from germline, CDR1 is PRHDT and CDR2 is FYEKMQ (reference sequence). The CDR3 extends over 21 amino acids. DNA of the CDR3: TGTGCCAGCAGCACGCGAGCTTACCCGGGACTAGCGGGGAATACCCCAGATACGCAGTATTTT. It is translated as CASSTRAYPGLAGNTPDTQYF.

This sequence joins TRBV6-5 and TRBJ1-4; TRBD1 is a possible D gene (5 bases). Trimming shortened V by 2 bases and J by 0 bases, and 10 bases separated the two germline ends. The length of the CDR3 is 16 residues. Germline V gene lookup returns CDR1 MNHEY and CDR2 SVGAGI. CDR3 in amino acids: CASSYPGRATNEKLFF. DNA for the CDR3: TGTGCCAGCAGTTACCCGGGACGGGCAACTAATGAAAAACTGTTTTTT.

This clonotype has only a few counts. V usage is TRBV7-3 and J usage is TRBJ2-7, with 7 bases matching TRBD1. The germline V gene has CDR1 SGHTA and CDR2 FQGTGA. The CDR3 consists of 14 residues. The trim removed 7 bases at V and 1 base at J, leaving 7 bases unmatched. CDR3 sequence: CASTQDRLSYEQYF. CDR3 DNA sequence: TGTGCCAGCACCCAGGACAGGCTTTCCTACGAGCAGTACTTC.

This clonotype occurred many times. V usage is TRBV29-1 and J usage is TRBJ2-1; tentative D call: TRBD2 (5 bases). CDR3 size: 14 residues. Trimming left V 2 bases short and J 9 bases short, with 17 bases between. Germline V gene data show CDR1 as SQVTM and CDR2 as ANQGSEA. CDR3 coding DNA: TGCAGCGTTGAAAGCGGACTCATGGCTGGTGAGCAGTTCTTC. This gives the protein CSVESGLMAGEQFF.

In nucleotides, the CDR3 is TGCAGTGCTAGAGATAGCCAACGCGGCGAAAAACTGTTTTTT. Translated: CSARDSQRGEKLFF. This chain joins TRBV20-1 and TRBJ1-4, with D unresolved. V shed 0 bases and J shed 8 bases, with 13 bases lying between them. CDR1 is DFQATT, CDR2 SNEGSKA, per germline (reference sequence). The CDR3 has 14 amino acids.

V usage is TRBV7-9 and J usage is TRBJ1-5; no clear D gene. Trimming pared 0 bases from V and 2 bases from J, leaving 11 bases between. Germline V gene sequence: CDR1 SEHNR, CDR2 FQNEAQ (reference sequence). The CDR3 loop spans 16 amino acids. The CDR3 reads CASSLARGGRNQPQHF. The DNA of the CDR3 is TGTGCCAGCAGCTTAGCGCGGGGAGGGCGCAATCAGCCCCAGCATTTT.

The DNA for the CDR3 is TGCGCCAGCAGCTTCACCGGGACTAGCGGGAGTCCGCAGTACTTC. Its protein is CASSFTGTSGSPQYF. The chain employs TRBV5-1 and TRBJ2-5; TRBD2 matches 14 bases. CDR3 length: 15 amino acids. Germline-derived CDR1 and CDR2 are SGHRS and YFSETQ. The V gene end was trimmed by 2 bases and the J gene end by 11 bases; junction bases not matched to a gene: 8.